A single sample gave rise to the 27 T cell receptor beta chains below, sequenced in a study of cytomegalovirus exposure and HLA in healthy donors. Amplification used 60 Vbeta primers and 13 Jbeta primers. Clones were sequenced by immunoSEQ multiplex PCR, and TCRdb holds only the in-frame ones, with some missing. The sample yields some 110,000 clones, roughly three quarters seen once. Sequencing used PBMCs. The receptors originated from a woman younger than 30 in good health and CMV-seropositive.

CDR3 sequence: CASSQVRLYGYTF. CDR3 nucleotides: TGCGCCAGCAGCCAAGTGCGCCTATATGGCTACACCTTC. The V gene is TRBV4-1, the J gene TRBJ1-2, with D uncertain. The CDR3 is 13 residues long. Trimming took off 1 base at V and 5 bases at J, with 8 bases between the two ends. From germline, CDR1 is MGHRA and CDR2 YSYEKL.

CDR3 sequence reads: CASSLQATYEQYF. CDR3 nucleotide sequence: TGTGCCAGCAGCTTGCAGGCTACCTACGAGCAGTACTTC. V and J are TRBV7-3 and TRBJ2-7, with D unresolved. Germline V gene lookup returns CDR1 SGHTA and CDR2 FQGTGA. The CDR3 loop spans 13 amino acids. Trimming removed 3 bases at V and 2 bases at J, with 8 bases between.

This rearrangement joins TRBV6-5 to TRBJ1-1; 7 positions agree with TRBD1. The CDR3 contains 15 residues. V trimming: 2 bases; J trimming: 1 base; junction bases outside the gene matches: 4. Germline loops: CDR1 MNHEY, CDR2 SVGAGI. The CDR3 spells CASSYGGGANTEAFF. The CDR3 coding sequence is TGTGCCAGCAGTTACGGAGGGGGCGCGAACACTGAAGCTTTCTTT.

The chain has TRBV6-1 and TRBJ1-2; TRBD1 matches at 7 bases. Looked up from germline, CDR1 is MNHNS and CDR2 is SASEGT. There are 14 residues in the CDR3. V lost 2 bases, J lost 2 bases, and 2 bases stayed unmatched. CDR3 nucleotide sequence: TGTGCCAGCAGTGAAAAGGGGGCCAACTATGGCTACACCTTC. This sequence encodes CASSEKGANYGYTF.

The rearrangement uses TRBV7-9 and TRBJ1-1; 7 bases are shared with TRBD1. From germline, CDR1 is SEHNR and CDR2 FQNEAQ (reference sequence). The CDR3 runs 10 residues. The chain's CDR3 is CGQGDTEAFF. The CDR3 region has the DNA TGTGGACAGGGAGACACTGAAGCTTTCTTT.

The chain links TRBV4-1 to TRBJ1-1, with TRBD1 identical over 7 bases. CDR3 size: 12 residues. The V and J ends lost 9 bases and 3 bases, in that order; junction bases with no gene match: 4. CDR1 is MGHRA, CDR2 YSYEKL, per germline. The CDR3 DNA sequence: TGCGCCAGTCGTACAGGGGACACTGAAGCTTTCTTT. Translated, it gives CASRTGDTEAFF.

The V gene is TRBV30, the J gene TRBJ1-5, with 8 positions matching TRBD1. The germline CDR1 and CDR2 sequences are GTSNPN and SVGIG (reference sequence). Germline trimming cut 0 bases from V and 3 bases from J; bases unmatched to any gene: 28. This CDR3 is built from 23 residues. The CDR3: CAWSVETGGLYHSGAPINQPQHF. In nucleotides, the CDR3 is TGTGCCTGGAGTGTAGAAACAGGGGGACTCTATCACTCTGGAGCGCCCATCAATCAGCCCCAGCATTTT.

V gene TRBV6-1 combines with J gene TRBJ2-1; 9 nucleotides line up with TRBD2. The junction had 9 bases not matched to a gene; V was cut back by 6 bases and J by 9 bases. The germline CDR1 and CDR2 sequences are MNHNS and SASEGT. The CDR3 has 14 residues. CDR3 in amino acids: CASRSGTSIVEQFF. As DNA, the CDR3 is TGTGCCAGCAGGTCCGGGACTAGCATCGTTGAGCAGTTCTTC.

This rearrangement joins TRBV7-6 to TRBJ2-3, with D possibly being TRBD1 (5 bases). This CDR3 spans 13 amino acids. Deletions cut 1 base from V and 5 bases from J, with 7 bases between. Per the germline V gene, CDR1 is SGHVS and CDR2 is FNYEAQ. The CDR3 protein is CASSLVRGDTQYF. In nucleotides, the CDR3 is TGTGCCAGCAGCTTAGTTAGGGGAGATACGCAGTATTTT.

With regard to this clone: This same CDR3 is encoded by further DNA sequences in the sample. The J gene is TRBJ1-2, the V gene TRBV28; D is possibly TRBD1 (6 bases). Trimming stripped 6 bases from V and 3 bases from J, with 8 bases between. CDR1 is MDHEN, CDR2 SYDVKM, per germline. There are 12 residues in the CDR3. The CDR3: CASSPGDYGYTF. CDR3 DNA: TGTGCCAGCAGCCCAGGGGACTATGGCTACACCTTC.

J is TRBJ1-5 and V is TRBV15, with 10 nucleotides matching TRBD1. The V segment lost 5 bases and the J segment 5 bases; nucleotides outside the gene matches: 6. Germline CDR1 LNHNV, CDR2 YYDKDF (reference sequence). CDR3 size: 15 residues. The CDR3 coding sequence is TGTGCCACCAGCCCGGGGGACAGGGGAGATCAGCCCCAGCATTTT. It translates to CATSPGDRGDQPQHF.

The V call is TRBV10-2, the J call TRBJ2-1; 9 bases are shared with TRBD2. This CDR3 is built from 17 residues. V lost 7 bases, J lost 8 bases, and 18 bases stayed unmatched. Germline-derived CDR1 and CDR2 are WSHSY and SAAADI. The CDR3 protein is CASTHGWREGLSHEQFF. The CDR3 DNA is TGCGCCAGCACCCACGGGTGGCGGGAGGGCCTTTCCCATGAGCAGTTCTTC.

The V call is TRBV5-1, the J call TRBJ2-7; D might be TRBD2 (5 bases). This CDR3 is 12 amino acids long. The germline CDR1 and CDR2 sequences are SGHRS and YFSETQ. Trimming took off 4 bases at V and 10 bases at J, with 15 bases between the two ends. The CDR3 DNA sequence: TGCGCCAGCAGCCAAGAGGTCGGGGATCAGTACTTC. This sequence encodes CASSQEVGDQYF.

The chain has TRBV19 and TRBJ2-2, with D possibly TRBD2 on 5 matching bases. Germline V CDR1 and CDR2: LNHDA, SQIVND (reference sequence). The CDR3 is 13 amino acids. V was clipped by 5 bases and J by 6 bases, with 10 bases between them. The CDR3 DNA reads as TGTGCCAGTAGTTTGAGGGTACCCGGGGAGCTGTTTTTT. Translated: CASSLRVPGELFF. Full variable domain (remainder filled in from reference TRBV19 and TRBJ2-2): DGGITQSPKYLFRKEGQNVTLSCEQNLNHDAMYWYRQDPGQGLRLIYYSQIVNDFQKGDIAEGYSVSREKKESFPLTVTSAQKNPTAFYLCASSLRVPGELFFGEGSRLTVL.

The gene calls are TRBV19 and TRBJ1-5, with TRBD1 identical over 10 bases. The CDR3 consists of 15 residues. J was trimmed by 10 bases and V by 3 bases; bases with no gene match: 9. Per the germline V gene, CDR1 is LNHDA and CDR2 is SQIVND (reference sequence). The CDR3 coding sequence is TGTGCCAGTAGTATTCTCGGGACAGGGGTCATCCCCCAGCATTTT. Translated: CASSILGTGVIPQHF.

The CDR3 loop is CASSAGLAGAYEQYF. The CDR3 DNA reads as TGTGCCAGCAGCGCGGGACTAGCGGGAGCTTACGAGCAGTACTTC. This rearrangement joins TRBV11-2 to TRBJ2-7; 14 positions agree with TRBD2. After removal of 5 bases from V and 4 bases from J, the junction contained 4 bases not matched to a gene. CDR1 is SGHAT and CDR2 is FQNNGV in the germline V gene. This CDR3 has 15 residues.

The chain combines TRBV10-3 with TRBJ2-1; 7 bases agree with TRBD1. Germline CDR1 and CDR2: ENHRY and SYGVKD. CDR3 length: 15 amino acids. The V segment lost 0 bases and the J segment 3 bases; nucleotides outside the gene matches: 2. The CDR3 here is CAISESGQFYNEQFF. As DNA, the CDR3 is TGTGCCATCAGTGAGTCGGGACAGTTCTACAATGAGCAGTTCTTC.

The chain links TRBV5-4 to TRBJ2-1; tentative D call: TRBD2 (6 bases). V was shortened by 0 bases and J by 7 bases, with 20 bases between the two germline ends. This CDR3 is 17 amino acids long. Germline CDR1 reads SGHNT; CDR2 reads YYREEE (reference sequence). The CDR3 is CASSLGLAPQRSNEQFF. CDR3 DNA: TGTGCCAGCAGCTTGGGTCTAGCGCCCCAGAGGAGTAATGAGCAGTTCTTC.

This rearrangement joins TRBV27 to TRBJ1-5; D ambiguous. The germline V gene has CDR1 MNHEY and CDR2 SMNVEV (reference sequence). This CDR3 spans 15 amino acids. V dropped 5 bases and J dropped 2 bases, with 13 bases sitting between them. CDR3 sequence reads: CASSGGIRGNQPQHF. CDR3 coding DNA: TGTGCCAGCAGTGGAGGGATTAGGGGCAATCAGCCCCAGCATTTT.

The gene calls are TRBV28 and TRBJ1-3; 8 bases agree with TRBD1. V shed 7 bases, J shed 0 bases, and the junction held 11 bases outside the gene matches. The CDR3 loop spans 17 amino acids. Germline V gene sequence: CDR1 MDHEN, CDR2 SYDVKM. CDR3 bases: TGTGCCAGCACCACAGGGACAGGCTGGTTCTCTGGAAACACCATATATTTT. Amino acids: CASTTGTGWFSGNTIYF.

The V and J genes are TRBV2 and TRBJ1-4; TRBD1 aligns across 10 bases. The CDR3 is 16 amino acids. The germline CDR1 and CDR2 sequences are SNHLY and FYNNEI. Losses at the gene ends were 7 bases for V and 4 bases for J; bases not matched to a gene: 9. The CDR3 region is CASIPRGDRGNEKLFF. CDR3 DNA sequence: TGTGCCAGCATCCCTAGAGGGGACAGGGGTAATGAAAAACTGTTTTTT.

The V gene is TRBV5-1, the J gene TRBJ2-3; D is undetermined. V was shortened by 0 bases and J by 6 bases, with 11 bases between the two germline ends. Germline lookup yields CDR1 SGHRS and CDR2 YFSETQ. The CDR3 contains 14 residues. CDR3 sequence reads: CASSLEDSQDTQYF. As DNA, the CDR3 is TGCGCCAGCAGCTTGGAAGACTCTCAGGATACGCAGTATTTT.

This rearrangement joins TRBV11-3 to TRBJ2-7; TRBD2 aligns across 7 bases. V was pared by 5 bases and J by 3 bases, with 16 bases of the junction left unmatched. Germline CDR1 reads SGHNT; CDR2 reads YENEEA. This CDR3 has 17 residues. In DNA, the CDR3 is TGTGCCAGCAGCCCGGGAGGCTTAAACTGGGTGAACTACGAGCAGTACTTC. It encodes CASSPGGLNWVNYEQYF.

V usage is TRBV7-9 and J usage is TRBJ1-3, with D unresolved. The CDR3 spans 15 residues. The V end lost 5 bases, the J end lost 0 bases, and 11 bases lay between the germline ends. Germline V CDR1 and CDR2: SEHNR, FQNEAQ (reference sequence). The CDR3: CASSQDGNSGNTIYF. The CDR3, as DNA: TGTGCCAGCAGCCAAGACGGGAACTCTGGAAACACCATATATTTT.

This chain joins TRBV5-5 and TRBJ2-3, with a tentative D call TRBD1 (6 bases). Germline CDR1 is SGHKS and CDR2 is YYEKEE (reference sequence). CDR3 length: 15 residues. With 0 bases removed from V and 0 bases from J, the gap between germline ends came to 8 bases. The CDR3 sequence is CASSLARGSTDTQYF. Here the CDR3 DNA reads TGTGCCAGCAGCTTGGCGAGGGGGAGCACAGATACGCAGTATTTT.

The rearrangement joins TRBV7-9 to TRBJ1-5, with a possible D match to TRBD1 (5 bases). The V gene's germline CDR1 is SEHNR and CDR2 FQNEAQ (reference sequence). The V end lost 1 base, the J end lost 2 bases, and 12 bases lay between the germline ends. The length of the CDR3 is 16 residues. The CDR3 coding sequence is TGTGCCAGCAGCTTAGGGGGGGGATACGGCAATCAGCCCCAGCATTTT. Amino acid sequence: CASSLGGGYGNQPQHF.

The gene calls are TRBV5-6 and TRBJ1-4; D remains unclear. Trimming left V 4 bases short and J 6 bases short, with 22 bases between. There are 17 residues in the CDR3. Germline-derived CDR1 and CDR2 are SGHDT and YYEEEE. The CDR3: CASSPGIESIRDEKLFF. The CDR3 DNA follows: TGTGCCAGCAGCCCCGGTATAGAAAGCATACGGGATGAAAAACTGTTTTTT.